Each of the 8 T cell receptor beta chains below was sequenced from the same sample in a study of OX40 agonist ivuxolimab in advanced cancers. Repertoires were generated with immunoSEQ multiplex PCR, while TCRdb's copy carries only in-frame clones and drops some. Among roughly 38,000 clones listed, 65% to 90% were seen once. The sample consisted of CD4+ or CD8+ T cells sorted from blood, taken in a trial of the OX40 agonist ivuxolimab. The receptors derive from an adult with an advanced solid tumor such as melanoma, head and neck, liver or kidney cancer.

The chain carries TRBV9 and TRBJ1-4, with 9 bases identical to TRBD1. The trim removed 4 bases at V and 8 bases at J, leaving 3 bases unmatched. Germline CDR1 and CDR2: SGDLS and YYNGEE. The CDR3 consists of 13 residues. In DNA, the CDR3 is TGTGCCAGCAGCTTTGGACAGGGGGAAAAACTGTTTTTT. It translates to CASSFGQGEKLFF.

This rearrangement joins TRBV12-5 to TRBJ1-5, with 9 positions matching TRBD1. Germline loops: CDR1 LGHNT, CDR2 FRNRAP. Trimming at V came to 5 bases and at J to 3 bases, leaving 8 bases not matched to a gene. This CDR3 spans 16 amino acids. CDR3 in DNA: TGTGCTAGTGGTCCCCTCGACAGGGGGGACAATCAGCCCCAGCATTTT. Residues: CASGPLDRGDNQPQHF.

This sequence joins TRBV18 and TRBJ2-5; perhaps TRBD2 as D (5 bases). The CDR3 extends over 16 amino acids. V was cut by 2 bases and J by 0 bases, with 13 bases left in between. Germline-derived CDR1 and CDR2 are KGHSH and LQKENI. The CDR3 sequence is CASSPRAGNYQETQYF. The CDR3, as DNA: TGTGCCAGCTCACCAAGGGCCGGGAATTACCAAGAGACCCAGTACTTC.

The chain links TRBV2 to TRBJ1-4; unclear D gene. Trimming removed 9 bases from V and 3 bases from J, with 8 bases in between. The CDR3 runs 12 residues. Looked up from germline, CDR1 is SNHLY and CDR2 is FYNNEI. As DNA, the CDR3 is TGTGCCAGTCATCGGCCTAATGAAAAACTGTTTTTT. It translates to CASHRPNEKLFF.

This chain connects TRBV4-1 to TRBJ2-7; the D gene is possibly TRBD1 (5 bases). Trimming removed 1 base at V and 3 bases at J, with 10 bases between. Germline lookup yields CDR1 MGHRA and CDR2 YSYEKL. The CDR3 sequence is 14 residues long. The CDR3 here is CASSQGDSRYEQYF. Here the CDR3 DNA reads TGCGCCAGCAGCCAAGGCGACAGTCGCTACGAGCAGTACTTC.

A single count supports this clone. The chain joins TRBV2 to TRBJ2-7, with 9 bases identical to TRBD1. The V and J ends lost 3 bases and 5 bases, in that order; junction bases with no gene match: 8. This CDR3 comprises 15 residues. The V gene's germline CDR1 is SNHLY and CDR2 FYNNEI. For the CDR3, the DNA is TGTGCCAGCAGTGATGACAGGGGGTTTTCCCACGAGCAGTACTTC. It specifies CASSDDRGFSHEQYF.

The chain carries TRBV6-5 and TRBJ1-2, with TRBD1 matching 7 bases. In germline, CDR1 is MNHEY, CDR2 SVGAGI. V gave up 10 bases and J gave up 8 bases; unmatched junction bases: 19. The CDR3 has 15 residues. The CDR3: CATTLTSGGDGGYTF. CDR3 DNA sequence: TGTGCCACCACTCTTACTTCAGGGGGAGATGGCGGCTACACCTTC.

The chain carries TRBV4-3 and TRBJ2-6, with D hard to call. Trimming took off 0 bases at V and 0 bases at J, with 6 bases between the two ends. Germline-derived CDR1 and CDR2 are LGHNA and YSLEER. The CDR3 covers 16 residues. CDR3 coding DNA: TGCGCCAGCAGCCAAGAGTTAGGCTCTGGGGCCAACGTCCTGACTTTC. Translated, it gives CASSQELGSGANVLTF.